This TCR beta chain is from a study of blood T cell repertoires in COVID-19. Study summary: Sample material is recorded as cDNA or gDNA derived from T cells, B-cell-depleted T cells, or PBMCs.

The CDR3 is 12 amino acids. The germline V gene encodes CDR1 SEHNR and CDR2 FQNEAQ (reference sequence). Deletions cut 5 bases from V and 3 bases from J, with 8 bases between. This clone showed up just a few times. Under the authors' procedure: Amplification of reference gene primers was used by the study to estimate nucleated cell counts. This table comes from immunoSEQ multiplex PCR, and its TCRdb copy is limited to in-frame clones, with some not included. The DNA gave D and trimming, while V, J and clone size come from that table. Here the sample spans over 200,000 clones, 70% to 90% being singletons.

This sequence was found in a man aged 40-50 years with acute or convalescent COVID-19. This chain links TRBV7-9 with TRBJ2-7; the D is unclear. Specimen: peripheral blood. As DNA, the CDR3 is TGTGCCAGCAGCCGACTCGACTACGAGCAGTACTTC. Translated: CASSRLDYEQYF.